This T cell receptor beta chain originates from a study of T cells after somatic rescue of genetic block. The protocol was immunoSEQ multiplex PCR, while the TCRdb copy is restricted to in-frame clones and leaves out a portion. The data contain 110,000 or so clones, 75% to 95% of them seen just once; the ten biggest clones take up about 1.5%. CDR1 is PRHDT, CDR2 FYEKMQ, per germline (reference sequence). V was clipped by 3 bases and J by 4 bases; unmatched bases: 6. This CDR3 comprises 14 residues. The chain couples TRBV13 to TRBJ2-7; 7 positions match TRBD1. Sequencing was carried out using peripheral blood mononuclear cells (PBMCs). The TCR comes from a woman in her late teens or twenties. CDR3 residues: CASSFRQGRYEQYF. CDR3 sequence (DNA): TGTGCCAGCAGCTTTCGACAGGGCCGGTACGAGCAGTACTTC.